This T cell receptor beta chain was sequenced during a study of blood T cell repertoires in COVID-19. Study information: Sources were T cells, B-cell-depleted T cells, or PBMCs; the material itself was cDNA or gDNA.

Per the original methods: Counts of nucleated cells, estimated from reference gene primer amplification, were obtained. Libraries were prepared by immunoSEQ multiplex PCR; TCRdb keeps only in-frame clonotypes and omits some of them. The V and J calls and clone size come from that table; D and trimming were worked out from the DNA. This sample has about 120,000 clones, with roughly 85% found just once. V shed 6 bases, J shed 2 bases, and the junction held 4 bases outside the gene matches. The germline CDR1 and CDR2 sequences are KGHSH and LQKENI. CDR3 length: 14 residues. The clonotype comes from a man older than 75 with active or convalescent COVID-19. The rearrangement joins TRBV18 to TRBJ2-7, with 10 bases identical to TRBD1. The sequencing sample was made of peripheral blood. Written as DNA, the CDR3 is TGTGCCAGCTCCACCGGGACAGGGGCCTACGAGCAGTACTTC. Amino acids: CASSTGTGAYEQYF.